The TCR beta chain described here comes from a study of technical replicates of blood from several donors. The germline V and J ends were trimmed by 10 bases and 0 bases, with 10 bases remaining between them. Germline V gives CDR1 MNHEY, CDR2 SVGAGI. The CDR3 sequence is 13 residues long. This table comes from immunoSEQ multiplex PCR, and its TCRdb copy is limited to in-frame clones, with some not included. Of 73,000 or so clones detected, over 75% appear once; the ten largest clones hold around 0.24%. This sequence originates from a human donor in good health. Sequencing was carried out using T cells isolated from PBMCs. The gene calls are TRBV6-5 and TRBJ1-3; no clear D. CDR3 bases: TGTGCCACCACCCGGAGCTCTGGAAACACCATATATTTT. The encoded protein is CATTRSSGNTIYF.